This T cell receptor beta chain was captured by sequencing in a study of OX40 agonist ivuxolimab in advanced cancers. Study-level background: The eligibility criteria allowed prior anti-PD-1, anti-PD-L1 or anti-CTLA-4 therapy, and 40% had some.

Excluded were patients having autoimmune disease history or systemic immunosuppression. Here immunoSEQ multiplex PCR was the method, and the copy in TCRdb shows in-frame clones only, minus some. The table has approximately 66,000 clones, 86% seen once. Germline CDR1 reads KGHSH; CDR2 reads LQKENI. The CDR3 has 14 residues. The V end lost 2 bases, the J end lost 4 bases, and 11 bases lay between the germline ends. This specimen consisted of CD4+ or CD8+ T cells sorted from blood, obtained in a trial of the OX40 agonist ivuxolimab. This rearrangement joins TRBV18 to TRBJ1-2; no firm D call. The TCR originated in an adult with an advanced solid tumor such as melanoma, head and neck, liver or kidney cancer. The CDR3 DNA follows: TGTGCCAGCTCACCAAGGACCGGTCCCTATGGCTACACCTTC. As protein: CASSPRTGPYGYTF.